The clone carrying this T cell receptor beta chain was seen only a few times. This entry comes from a study of blood T cells in healthy people across ages. A second PCR, run for roughly 7 to 11 cycles, used a sample-barcoded 5' primer plus a J-beta primer mix. A template-switch adaptor that had 12 random nucleotides put a tag on each cDNA molecule. A single record per CDR3 protein comes from TCRdb applying MiXCR to the 5' RACE reads. The table has under 2 million distinct CDR3 sequences, roughly 32% seen once. CDR1 MNHEY and CDR2 SMNVEV come from the germline V gene (reference sequence). The CDR3 is 10 amino acids.

Input material: blood. This clonotype was obtained from a young woman in good health. This sequence joins TRBV27 and TRBJ2-4; D unresolved. CDR3 residues: CEGPENIQYF. In DNA, the CDR3 is TGTGAAGGGCCTGAAAACATTCAGTACTTC.